The 5 T cell receptor beta chains listed next were all sequenced from one sample in a study of control samples from healthy donors and cancer patients. Some clones are missing from TCRdb's copy, which holds only in-frame ones; the method was immunoSEQ multiplex PCR. The data show 60,000 or so clones, with 90% to 97% seen just once and approximately 1.1% held by the top ten. The sample taken for sequencing was blood. The origin of the receptors is a woman aged 18-35 years in good health.

This clone occurred once. This chain connects TRBV5-1 to TRBJ2-5; the match to TRBD1 covers 7 bases. Trimming at V came to 0 bases and at J to 2 bases, leaving 4 bases not matched to a gene. The CDR3 is 15 residues long. The V gene's germline CDR1 is SGHRS and CDR2 YFSETQ. This CDR3 is CASSLEGAKQETQYF. The CDR3 DNA follows: TGCGCCAGCAGCTTGGAGGGGGCTAAGCAAGAGACCCAGTACTTC. Variable domain in full (rest from reference TRBV5-1 and TRBJ2-5): KAGVTQTPRYLIKTRGQQVTLSCSPISGHRSVSWYQQTPGQGLQFLFEYFSETQRNKGNFPGRFSGRQFSNSRSEMNVSTLELGDSALYLCASSLEGAKQETQYFGPGTRLLVL.

The chain is built from TRBV5-6 and TRBJ2-7; possibly TRBD1 for D (6 bases). This CDR3 has 14 residues. Trimming left V 0 bases short and J 8 bases short, with 15 bases between. Germline CDR1 is SGHDT and CDR2 is YYEEEE. This chain's CDR3 is CASSLAGQGNKQYF. As DNA, the CDR3 is TGTGCCAGCAGCTTGGCTGGGCAGGGGAATAAGCAGTACTTC.

The V gene is TRBV7-8, the J gene TRBJ1-4; D gene uncertain. Germline V lookup: CDR1 SGHVS, CDR2 FQNEAQ. The CDR3 runs 15 residues. V shed 5 bases and J shed 7 bases, with 17 bases lying between them. CDR3 sequence: CASSGTGYLGEKLFF. CDR3 coding DNA: TGTGCCAGCAGCGGAACTGGATATTTGGGTGAAAAACTGTTTTTT.

The CDR3 loop is CASTQPITLKGSGKLFF. CDR3 DNA: TGTGCCAGCACCCAGCCTATCACACTGAAAGGCAGCGGAAAACTGTTTTTT. This chain joins TRBV7-9 and TRBJ1-4; no firm D call. Germline-derived CDR1 and CDR2 are SEHNR and FQNEAQ (reference sequence). Trimming cost V 7 bases and J 10 bases, with 28 bases left between them. CDR3 size: 17 residues.

This clone was seen a handful of times. This chain joins TRBV7-9 and TRBJ1-1; the match to TRBD1 covers 10 bases. The CDR3 runs 14 residues. The ends lost 4 bases at V and 4 bases at J; junction bases unmatched: 3. Per germline, CDR1 SEHNR and CDR2 FQNEAQ (reference sequence). CDR3 in amino acids: CASSSRTGGTEAFF. The CDR3 nucleotides are TGTGCCAGCAGCTCCCGGACAGGGGGCACTGAAGCTTTCTTT.